This T cell receptor beta chain was sequenced for a study of regulatory T cells in long-lasting Graves disease. This sample's time point: newly diagnosed GD, antithyroid drugs for less than 3 months. Preparation of the TCR library used RNA extracted from PBMCs. The authors built TCR beta libraries using iRepertoire HTBI primers and Arm-PCR of CDR3 regions. TCRdb fed the multiplex PCR reads into MiXCR, producing one record per CDR3 protein. The sample holds approximately 360,000 distinct CDR3 sequences, about 11% seen once. This sample also belongs to another study, concerning T cells in Graves' hyperthyroidism and ophthalmopathy. That work adds: The definition of stable Graves' hyperthyroidism was no ophthalmopathy progression within 18 months. Patients aged 18 to 65 had newly diagnosed hyperthyroidism that had lasted under 2 months. Uncontrolled infection, other autoimmune disease, pregnancy or lactation excluded patients. First-round RT-PCR of the TCR CDR3 relied on the HTBI primer set.

The sequences come from peripheral blood mononuclear cells (PBMCs), collected at new diagnosis, from a patient treated with antithyroid drugs. The receptor was isolated from a woman in her late teens or twenties with Graves disease.

The DNA of the CDR3 is TGTGCCAGCAGCCCAGGACAGGGATATCAGCCCCAGCATTTT. Its translation is CASSPGQGYQPQHF. The chain couples TRBV13 to TRBJ1-5; 8 positions match TRBD1. J gave up 5 bases and V 5 bases, and 5 bases lay outside the gene matches. Germline CDR1 PRHDT, CDR2 FYEKMQ (reference sequence). The CDR3 totals 14 residues. The complete variable domain, with remaining parts taken from reference TRBV13 and TRBJ1-5, reads AAGVIQSPRHLIKEKRETATLKCYPIPRHDTVYWYQQGPGQDPQFLISFYEKMQSDKGSIPDRFSAQQFSDYHSELNMSSLELGDSALYFCASSPGQGYQPQHFGDGTRLSIL.